Listed below are T cell receptor beta chains from one sample, sequenced in a study of blood T cell repertoires in COVID-19. Some clones are missing from TCRdb's copy, which holds only in-frame ones; the method was immunoSEQ multiplex PCR. The sample includes about 120,000 clones, roughly four fifths of them seen just once. Sequenced input: peripheral blood. Receptor source: a human donor in a cohort sampled during active COVID-19. Both conserved end residues are part of each CDR3. Each record gives: CDR3 length, D gene, J gene, clone size, V gene, CDR3 DNA, CDR3 protein. The D gene is left open where the match is weak. Not every row has a clone size; where given, it reads once, few, many or a size class.

>13|.|TRBJ1-1|.|TRBV19
TGTGCCAGTAGCCTGGACATTGGTAATGAAGCTTTCTTT
CASSLDIGNEAFF
>15|.|TRBJ2-7|few|TRBV9
TGTGCCAGCAGCGTAGCCGGTACTAACCGTGACGAGCAGTACTTC
CASSVAGTNRDEQYF
>12|TRBD1|TRBJ2-1|.|TRBV25-1
TGTGCCAGCAGAGGACAGGGTAATGAGCAGTTCTTC
CASRGQGNEQFF
>15|.|TRBJ2-5|once|TRBV11-2
TGTGCCAGCAGCTTAGGAGTCCAGGGAACGGAGACCCAGTACTTC
CASSLGVQGTETQYF
>15|TRBD2|TRBJ2-3|.|TRBV19
TGTGCCAGTAGTACTAGCGGGGCTAGCACAGATACGCAGTATTTT
CASSTSGASTDTQYF
>15|TRBD1|TRBJ2-1|.|TRBV2
TGTGCCACAAAGGCGGGGCAGGGGGCGTATAATGAGCAGTTCTTC
CATKAGQGAYNEQFF
>14|.|TRBJ2-2|.|TRBV18
TGTGCCAGCTCACCGGCGGAGGACACCGGGGAGCTGTTTTTT
CASSPAEDTGELFF
>13|.|TRBJ1-1|.|TRBV29-1
TGCAGCGTTTCTTGGGGGGGGAACACTGAAGCTTTCTTT
CSVSWGGNTEAFF
>18|TRBD2|TRBJ2-3|.|TRBV20-1
TGCAGTGCTAGTTATTTAGCGGGAGCCCCCTTGGGCACAGATACGCAGTATTTT
CSASYLAGAPLGTDTQYF
>16|TRBD1|TRBJ1-4|.|TRBV6-1
TGTGCCAGCAGTGTAGGCACCGGGACAGGGGGAGAAAAACTGTTTTTT
CASSVGTGTGGEKLFF
>12|.|TRBJ2-3|.|TRBV7-8
TGTGCCAGCAGCTTGGGACACGATACGCAGTATTTT
CASSLGHDTQYF
>17|TRBD1|TRBJ1-5|.|TRBV19
TGTGCCAGTAGTATTCACCCAGACAGGGGGCCGAATCAGCCCCAGCATTTT
CASSIHPDRGPNQPQHF
>16|TRBD2|TRBJ2-1|.|TRBV5-1
TGCGCCAGCAGCTTGAACCTAGCGGGGGGGCCTGGCGAGCAGTTCTTC
CASSLNLAGGPGEQFF
>16|TRBD2|TRBJ2-1|.|TRBV11-3
TGTGCCAGCAGCTCACAGCTAGCGGACTCCTACAATGAGCAGTTCTTC
CASSSQLADSYNEQFF
>15|.|TRBJ2-5|.|TRBV11-2
TGTGCCAGCAGCATAGGGGGGGGGCCTGGGGAGACCCAGTACTTC
CASSIGGGPGETQYF
>15|.|TRBJ2-5|once|TRBV19
TGTGCCAGTAGGGACCTCAGACAGGTACCAGAGACCCAGTACTTC
CASRDLRQVPETQYF
>15|.|TRBJ2-7|few|TRBV7-9
TGTGCCAGCAGCTTAGGGGGTCAGGTGGCGGGCGAGCAGTACTTC
CASSLGGQVAGEQYF
>15|TRBD1|TRBJ1-2|few|TRBV19
TGTGCCAGTACGGACAGGGGGGGCCTTAACTATGGCTACACCTTC
CASTDRGGLNYGYTF
>15|TRBD1|TRBJ1-3|.|TRBV5-1
TGCGCCAGCAGCTTCGGGACAGGGGTTGGAAACACCATATATTTT
CASSFGTGVGNTIYF
>16|TRBD2|TRBJ2-1|.|TRBV7-7
TGTGCTAGCAGCTTATCTGTAGCGGGGGGCAACAATGAGCAGTTCTTC
CASSLSVAGGNNEQFF
>15|TRBD1|TRBJ1-2|.|TRBV5-4
TGTGCCAGCAGCTTGGGGGCCGGGACAGGGGAAGGCTACACCTTC
CASSLGAGTGEGYTF
>13|.|TRBJ2-7|.|TRBV29-1
TGCAGCGTTGCCGGACTAACCTCCTACGAGCAGTACTTC
CSVAGLTSYEQYF
>13|.|TRBJ1-1|.|TRBV18
TGTGCCAGCTCACAAGGGGTGGACACTGAAGCTTTCTTT
CASSQGVDTEAFF
>13|.|TRBJ2-5|once|TRBV6-5
TGTGCCAGCAGTTACTCGAGGGGGGAGACCCAGTACTTC
CASSYSRGETQYF
>16|TRBD2|TRBJ2-3|.|TRBV15
TGTGCCACCAGCAGAGATCAGACCCCGGGGGGAGATACGCAGTATTTT
CATSRDQTPGGDTQYF
>14|.|TRBJ1-3|few|TRBV6-5
TGTGCCAGCAGTAGCAGGACAGCTGGAAACACCATATATTTT
CASSSRTAGNTIYF
>15|TRBD2|TRBJ2-5|.|TRBV6-5
TGTGCCAGCCGAACGGGGCGGGGGGGCCGCGAGACCCAGTACTTC
CASRTGRGGRETQYF
>17|TRBD1|TRBJ2-3|.|TRBV3-1/TRBV3-2
TGTGCCAGCAGCCAGGGACAGGGTTTGTACGGCACAGATACGCAGTATTTT
CASSQGQGLYGTDTQYF
>15|.|TRBJ1-1|.|TRBV19
TGTGCCAGTAGTATACAGGTTTCGGTGAACACTGAAGCTTTCTTT
CASSIQVSVNTEAFF
>13|.|TRBJ2-5|.|TRBV11-2
TGTGCCAGCAGCTTAGGGGCGCAAGAGACCCAGTACTTC
CASSLGAQETQYF
>12|.|TRBJ2-5|.|TRBV2
TGTGCCGGAAACCGGGATCAAGAGACCCAGTACTTC
CAGNRDQETQYF
>14|TRBD1|TRBJ1-1|.|TRBV5-1
TGCGCCAGCAGCTTGGCACAGGGGTGGACTGAAGCTTTCTTT
CASSLAQGWTEAFF
>14|.|TRBJ2-3|.|TRBV7-9
TGTGCCAGCAGCTTTTCGGGGGGCCGAGATACGCAGTATTTT
CASSFSGGRDTQYF
>15|.|TRBJ1-2|.|TRBV6-5
TGTGCCAGCATCTTATGGGGAGAAAACGACTATGGCTACACCTTC
CASILWGENDYGYTF
>14|.|TRBJ2-2|.|TRBV7-9
TGTGCCAGCAGCTTAGGAGGCTTCACCGGGGAGCTGTTTTTT
CASSLGGFTGELFF
>13|.|TRBJ1-4|once|TRBV2
TGTGCCAGCAATTCACCGGCGGGGGAAAAACTGTTTTTT
CASNSPAGEKLFF
>19|TRBD2|TRBJ2-5|.|TRBV23-1
TGCGCCAGCAGTCAAGTCAACCGCGGACTAGCGGGGTCGGGAGAGACCCAGTACTTC
CASSQVNRGLAGSGETQYF
>15|TRBD1|TRBJ2-7|.|TRBV5-1
TGCGCCAGCAGCTTGGGGACAGGGAACTCCTACGAGCAGTACTTC
CASSLGTGNSYEQYF
>13|.|TRBJ2-5|few|TRBV11-2
TGTGCCAGCAGCTTACGAGCTCTTGAGACCCAGTACTTC
CASSLRALETQYF
>15|TRBD1|TRBJ2-7|.|TRBV11-2
TGTGCCAGCAGCCGCAATGAAGGACAGGCCTACGAGCAGTACTTC
CASSRNEGQAYEQYF
>14|.|TRBJ1-1|.|TRBV19
TGTGCCAGTAGTACCCCGGGTGGGAACACTGAAGCTTTCTTT
CASSTPGGNTEAFF
>12|.|TRBJ2-7|once|TRBV7-9
TGTGCCAGCAGCCAAACAGGGTACGAGCAGTACTTC
CASSQTGYEQYF
>15|TRBD1|TRBJ2-2|.|TRBV3-1/TRBV3-2
TGTGCCAGCAGCCCTAGGACAGGGTACACCGGGGAGCTGTTTTTT
CASSPRTGYTGELFF
>15|TRBD2|TRBJ2-7|.|TRBV18
TGTGCCAGCTCACCAACGGCGGGGGGGCAATACGAGCAGTACTTC
CASSPTAGGQYEQYF
>14|TRBD2|TRBJ2-5|.|TRBV6-5
TGTGCCAGCAGTTTCGGACTAGAGGGAGAGACCCAGTACTTC
CASSFGLEGETQYF
>15|TRBD1|TRBJ1-5|.|TRBV2
TGTGCCAGTCGGGGGACAGGGGGCAGCAATCAGCCCCAGCATTTT
CASRGTGGSNQPQHF
>12|.|TRBJ2-1|.|TRBV12-3/TRBV12-4
TGTGCCAGCAGTCCAGCGGGCATTGAGCAGTTCTTC
CASSPAGIEQFF
>13|.|TRBJ1-4|.|TRBV19
TGTGCCAGTAGCCCTGCAACTAATGAAAAACTGTTTTTT
CASSPATNEKLFF
>14|.|TRBJ1-1|.|TRBV4-1
TGCGCCAGCAGCCGAATAGTCCCAGGGGCTGAAGCTTTCTTT
CASSRIVPGAEAFF
>16|TRBD1|TRBJ2-3|.|TRBV6-1
TGTGCCAGCAGTGAACAAGGACAGGGGGCCGCAGATACGCAGTATTTT
CASSEQGQGAADTQYF
>15|.|TRBJ1-1|.|TRBV28
TGTGCCAGCAGTTTTCAGATCGGGGTGGGCACTGAAGCTTTCTTT
CASSFQIGVGTEAFF
>14|TRBD1|TRBJ1-4|.|TRBV9
TGTGCCAGCAGCCCTAGGACAGGGGATGAAAAACTGTTTTTT
CASSPRTGDEKLFF
>16|.|TRBJ1-1|.|TRBV11-1
TGTGCCAGCAGCTTAGAGATTTCGGGGATGAACACTGAAGCTTTCTTT
CASSLEISGMNTEAFF
>14|.|TRBJ2-5|.|TRBV11-2
TGTGCCAGCAGCTTAGGGACAGCCTCCCTGACCCAGTACTTC
CASSLGTASLTQYF
>16|.|TRBJ2-2|.|TRBV12-5
TGTGCTAGTGGTTTCCTGGACAGCCTAGACACCGGGGAGCTGTTTTTT
CASGFLDSLDTGELFF